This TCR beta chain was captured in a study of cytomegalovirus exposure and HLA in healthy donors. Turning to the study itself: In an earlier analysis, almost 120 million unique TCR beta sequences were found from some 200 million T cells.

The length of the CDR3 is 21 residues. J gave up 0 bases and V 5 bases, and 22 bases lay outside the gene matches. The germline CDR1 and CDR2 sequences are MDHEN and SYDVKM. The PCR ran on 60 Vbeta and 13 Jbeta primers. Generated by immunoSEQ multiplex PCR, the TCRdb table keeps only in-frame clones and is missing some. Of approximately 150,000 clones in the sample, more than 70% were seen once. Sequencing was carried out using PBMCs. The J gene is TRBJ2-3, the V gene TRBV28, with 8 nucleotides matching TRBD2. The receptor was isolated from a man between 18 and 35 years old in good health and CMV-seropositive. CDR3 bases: TGTGCCAGCAGTCTCTTTCGCTGGCGGGAGGACCGACTGTCTAGCACAGATACGCAGTATTTT. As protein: CASSLFRWREDRLSSTDTQYF. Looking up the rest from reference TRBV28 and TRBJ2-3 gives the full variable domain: DVKVTQSSRYLVKRTGEKVFLECVQDMDHENMFWYRQDPGLGLRLIYFSYDVKMKEKGDIPEGYSVSREKKERFSLILESASTNQTSMYLCASSLFRWREDRLSSTDTQYFGPGTRLTVL.